This T cell receptor beta chain was retrieved from a study of cytomegalovirus exposure and HLA in healthy donors. For the study at large: Both the roughly 120 validation repertoires and the 550 to 750 first-cohort repertoires used the same platform, as reported by a later analysis.

This clone has a single count. The target antigen is unknown. The method was immunoSEQ multiplex PCR; TCRdb's version includes in-frame clones alone and lacks a portion of them. There are roughly 120,000 clones in the sample; roughly nine tenths occur only once, and about 4% lies in the top ten. The CDR3 length is 15 residues. V lost 3 bases, J lost 9 bases, and 10 bases stayed unmatched. CDR1 and CDR2 (germline): SGHTA, FQGNSA. Study results and limitations: Using the classifier, cytomegalovirus status was reportedly diagnosed with high specificity and sensitivity. A later analysis found first-cohort TCR clusters tended to co-occur in the 130 or so validation repertoires. Listed as cytomegalovirus-associated were approximately 160 TCR beta chains.

This chain joins TRBV7-2 and TRBJ2-1; TRBD1 matches at 8 bases. This TCR was recovered from a man younger than 35 in good health and CMV-seropositive. The material sequenced was PBMCs. CDR3 region: CASSLRDRRPGEQFF. The CDR3 nucleotides read TGTGCCAGCAGCTTGAGGGACAGGAGGCCGGGTGAGCAGTTCTTC.